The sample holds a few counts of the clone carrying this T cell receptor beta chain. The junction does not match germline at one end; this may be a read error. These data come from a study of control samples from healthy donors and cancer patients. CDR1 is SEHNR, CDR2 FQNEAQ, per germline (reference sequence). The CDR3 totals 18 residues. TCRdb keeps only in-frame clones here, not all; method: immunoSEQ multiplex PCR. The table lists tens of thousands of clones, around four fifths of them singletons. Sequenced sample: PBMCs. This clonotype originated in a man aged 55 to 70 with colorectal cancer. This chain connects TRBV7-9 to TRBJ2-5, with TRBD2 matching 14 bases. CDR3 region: CASSLADGLAGGQETQYF. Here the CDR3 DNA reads TGTGCCAGCAGCCTAGCAGATGGACTAGCGGGGGGCCAAGAGACCCAGTACTTC.